What follows are 9 T cell receptor beta chains derived from one specimen sequenced in a study of T cell responses to AZD1222 COVID-19 vaccine (dated by TCRdb to the early 2020s). The library was prepared using the immunoSEQ multiplex PCR assay. Held by TCRdb, this immuneACCESS table contains in-frame sequences only and omits some clones. Under half of the omission traces to an unresolved V gene where checked; the cause of the rest is unknown. This sample gives tens of thousands of clones in total; about 87% of them show up just once. Approximately 19% of the sample lies in the top ten. The sample's time point label, decoded: baseline before first vaccination. Sequencing used peripheral blood, obtained on day 0 of AZD1222 vaccination. Receptor source: an adult in good health.

V is TRBV11-2 and J is TRBJ2-7, with TRBD1 matching 10 bases. The V and J ends lost 5 bases and 1 base, in that order; junction bases with no gene match: 14. Per germline, CDR1 SGHAT and CDR2 FQNNGV. The CDR3 runs 18 residues. The CDR3 DNA sequence: TGTGCCAGCAGCGGAACAAACCGGGACAGGGGAAAATCCTACGAGCAGTACTTC. It translates to CASSGTNRDRGKSYEQYF.

This chain links TRBV6-5 with TRBJ2-3, with D tentatively TRBD2 (7 bases). The V gene lost 10 bases and the J gene lost 1 base, with 12 bases spanning the gap. CDR3 length: 13 residues. Germline values: CDR1 MNHEY, CDR2 SVGAGI. CDR3: CAIQGGGTDTQYF. In DNA, the CDR3 is TGTGCCATCCAAGGGGGGGGCACAGATACGCAGTATTTT.

This rearrangement joins TRBV27 to TRBJ1-1, with D unclear. Trimming removed 3 bases at V and 3 bases at J, with 11 bases between. Germline loops: CDR1 MNHEY, CDR2 SMNVEV (reference sequence). CDR3 length: 14 amino acids. The CDR3 bases are TGTGCCAGCAGTTTGTTGCCTCCCGACACTGAAGCTTTCTTT. Its protein product is CASSLLPPDTEAFF.

The chain carries TRBV6-4 and TRBJ2-1; D is ambiguous. There are 14 residues in the CDR3. Per the germline V gene, CDR1 is MRHNA and CDR2 is SNTAGT. V gave up 3 bases and J gave up 2 bases, with 8 bases separating them. The CDR3: CASSDQETYNEQFF. CDR3 nucleotides: TGTGCCAGCAGTGATCAGGAAACCTACAATGAGCAGTTCTTC.

The V and J genes are TRBV5-5 and TRBJ1-1; D unclear. CDR1 SGHKS and CDR2 YYEKEE come from the germline V gene (reference sequence). V was clipped by 1 base and J by 0 bases, with 4 bases between them. The CDR3 runs to 13 residues. Here the CDR3 reads CASSLMVNTEAFF. The CDR3 coding sequence is TGTGCCAGCAGCTTGATGGTGAACACTGAAGCTTTCTTT.

A single count supports this clone. This chain joins TRBV9 and TRBJ2-7, with a tentative D call TRBD1 (6 bases). CDR1 and CDR2 from the germline V gene are SGDLS and YYNGEE. V was trimmed by 0 bases and J by 0 bases, leaving 10 bases between them. The CDR3 loop spans 15 amino acids. The CDR3 region has the DNA TGTGCCAGCAGCGTAGAATTAGGGGGCTCCTACGAGCAGTACTTC. Translation: CASSVELGGSYEQYF.

V is TRBV9 and J is TRBJ2-2; the D gene could be TRBD1 or TRBD2 (5 bases each). Trimming left V 4 bases short and J 1 base short, with 20 bases between. CDR3 length: 18 residues. CDR1 is SGDLS and CDR2 is YYNGEE in the germline V gene. CDR3 residues: CASSRSGWGGKNTGELFF. The CDR3 DNA follows: TGTGCCAGCAGCAGAAGCGGCTGGGGCGGAAAGAACACCGGGGAGCTGTTTTTT.

V usage is TRBV28 and J usage is TRBJ1-2; D is perhaps TRBD1 (6 bases). The CDR3 extends over 15 amino acids. The V end lost 7 bases, the J end lost 1 base, and 16 bases lay between the germline ends. Germline assignment: CDR1 MDHEN and CDR2 SYDVKM. CDR3 residues: CASTHGGGGNYGYTF. The CDR3 DNA reads as TGTGCCAGCACCCATGGGGGGGGCGGTAACTATGGCTACACCTTC.

This chain uses TRBV5-4 with TRBJ1-3; 9 positions match TRBD1. Germline CDR1 and CDR2: SGHNT and YYREEE (reference sequence). Trimming at V came to 3 bases and at J to 3 bases, leaving 13 bases not matched to a gene. This CDR3 is built from 18 residues. This CDR3 is CASSSLKTGGRSGNTIYF. CDR3 nucleotide sequence: TGTGCCAGCAGCTCATTAAAGACAGGGGGACGCAGTGGAAACACCATATATTTT. Full variable domain (rest looked up from reference TRBV5-4 and TRBJ1-3): ETGVTQSPTHLIKTRGQQVTLRCSSQSGHNTVSWYQQALGQGPQFIFQYYREEENGRGNFPPRFSGLQFPNYSSELNVNALELDDSALYLCASSSLKTGGRSGNTIYFGEGSWLTVV.